These T cell receptor beta chains were read from a single sample in a study of OX40 agonist ivuxolimab in advanced cancers. Assay used: immunoSEQ multiplex PCR; TCRdb lists only in-frame clones, some missing. Of 77,000 or so clones in the sample, over 80% are singletons; the top ten hold 0.25% to 0.35%. Sequencing used CD4+ or CD8+ T cells sorted from blood, obtained in a trial of the OX40 agonist ivuxolimab. Receptors originate from an adult with an advanced solid tumor such as melanoma, head and neck, liver or kidney cancer. Each CDR3 is given with its conserved first and last residue. The D gene is left open where the match is weak. Clone size is stated in some rows and not others, as once, few, many or a class when expanded.

cdr3_aa,cdr3_nt,v_call,d_call,clone_size,cdr3_length,j_call
CASSLAAGGYEKLFF,TGCGCCAGCAGCTTGGCTGCAGGGGGCTATGAAAAACTGTTTTTT,TRBV5-1,TRBD1,-,15,TRBJ1-4
CASSLGQINTGELFF,TGTGCCAGCAGCTTGGGACAGATAAACACCGGGGAGCTGTTTTTT,TRBV7-2,TRBD1,-,15,TRBJ2-2
CASSEGQGAFYEQFF,TGTGCCAGCAGCGAAGGACAGGGGGCCTTTTATGAGCAGTTCTTC,TRBV5-4,TRBD1,-,15,TRBJ2-1
CSAAGLTYEQYF,TGCAGCGCTGCGGGACTAACATACGAGCAGTACTTC,TRBV29-1,TRBD2,-,12,TRBJ2-7
CASSLDGEGPQHF,TGTGCCAGCAGCTTGGACGGGGAGGGGCCCCAGCATTTT,TRBV5-5,-,-,13,TRBJ1-5
CASTPASSSYNEQFF,TGCGCCAGCACGCCGGCTTCGAGCTCCTACAATGAGCAGTTCTTC,TRBV5-1,-,few,15,TRBJ2-1
CAREYLDTQYF,TGTGCCAGGGAGTATCTAGATACGCAGTATTTT,TRBV2,-,-,11,TRBJ2-3
CAWSRGGSTNEKLFF,TGTGCCTGGAGCCGCGGCGGGTCAACTAATGAAAAACTGTTTTTT,TRBV30,-,-,15,TRBJ1-4
CASSLTLSTDTQYF,TGCGCCAGCAGCTTAACACTAAGCACAGATACGCAGTATTTT,TRBV5-1,-,-,14,TRBJ2-3
CASSEPPGKAFF,TGTGCCAGCAGTGAACCCCCGGGCAAAGCTTTCTTT,TRBV6-5,-,-,12,TRBJ1-1
CSVESVSGGELFF,TGCAGCGTTGAATCCGTTTCTGGCGGGGAGCTGTTTTTT,TRBV29-1,-,-,13,TRBJ2-2
CASSPDPNQPQHF,TGTGCCAGCAGCCCGGACCCTAATCAGCCCCAGCATTTT,TRBV7-2,-,-,13,TRBJ1-5
CASSSRGGYNEQFF,TGTGCCAGCAGTTCGCGGGGGGGATACAATGAGCAGTTCTTC,TRBV6-6,TRBD2,-,14,TRBJ2-1
CASSLEGLAGTGANVLTF,TGTGCCAGCAGCTTGGAAGGTCTAGCGGGAACTGGGGCCAACGTCCTGACTTTC,TRBV7-2,TRBD2,-,18,TRBJ2-6
CARSQLPGLAGLIYEQYF,TGTGCCAGAAGCCAACTCCCGGGACTAGCGGGACTTATATACGAGCAGTACTTC,TRBV5-3,TRBD2,-,18,TRBJ2-7
CASRIAGTSDTQYF,TGCGCCAGCAGAATAGCGGGGACATCAGATACGCAGTATTTT,TRBV5-1,TRBD2,-,14,TRBJ2-3
CASSLAGTSLSNVLTF,TGCGCCAGCAGCTTGGCCGGGACAAGTCTGAGCAACGTCCTGACTTTC,TRBV5-1,-,-,16,TRBJ2-6
CASTPIFGGDGYTF,TGTGCCAGCACCCCAATTTTCGGGGGTGATGGCTACACCTTC,TRBV7-9,-,-,14,TRBJ1-2
CASSLDYGPYEQYF,TGCGCCAGCAGCTTGGATTACGGACCCTACGAGCAGTACTTC,TRBV5-1,-,few,14,TRBJ2-7
CASSPGAGDYGYTF,TGTGCCAGCTCACCAGGGGCAGGGGACTATGGCTACACCTTC,TRBV18,-,-,14,TRBJ1-2